The text below deals with one T cell receptor beta chain. Its antigen remains unidentified. This record belongs to a study of T cell responses to AZD1222 COVID-19 vaccine. In germline, CDR1 is SGHKS, CDR2 YYEKEE (reference sequence). V was cut by 1 base and J by 2 bases, with 15 bases left in between. CDR3 length: 17 amino acids. Study observations and caveats: Repertoires were obtained solely post-peak T cell response. Spike-specific TCR breadth and depth both grew after two AZD1222 doses. Donors were chiefly white British, with a greater number of females, and clonal diversity was perhaps underestimated. Targeting of unmutated variant regions was reportedly seen in nearly half of spike-specific TCRs.

Profiling relied on immunoSEQ multiplex PCR, and the TCRdb table lists in-frame clones only, not all of them. The data contain roughly 150,000 clones, 92% of them singletons. The sequencing here drew on peripheral blood, taken on day 0 of AZD1222 vaccination. V gene TRBV5-5 combines with J gene TRBJ2-2; a weak D match, TRBD1 (6 bases). This clonotype was sampled from an adult in good health. The CDR3 DNA reads as TGTGCCAGCAGCTTGTACGGGACAAGGATTAACACCGGGGAGCTGTTTTTT. Residues: CASSLYGTRINTGELFF.